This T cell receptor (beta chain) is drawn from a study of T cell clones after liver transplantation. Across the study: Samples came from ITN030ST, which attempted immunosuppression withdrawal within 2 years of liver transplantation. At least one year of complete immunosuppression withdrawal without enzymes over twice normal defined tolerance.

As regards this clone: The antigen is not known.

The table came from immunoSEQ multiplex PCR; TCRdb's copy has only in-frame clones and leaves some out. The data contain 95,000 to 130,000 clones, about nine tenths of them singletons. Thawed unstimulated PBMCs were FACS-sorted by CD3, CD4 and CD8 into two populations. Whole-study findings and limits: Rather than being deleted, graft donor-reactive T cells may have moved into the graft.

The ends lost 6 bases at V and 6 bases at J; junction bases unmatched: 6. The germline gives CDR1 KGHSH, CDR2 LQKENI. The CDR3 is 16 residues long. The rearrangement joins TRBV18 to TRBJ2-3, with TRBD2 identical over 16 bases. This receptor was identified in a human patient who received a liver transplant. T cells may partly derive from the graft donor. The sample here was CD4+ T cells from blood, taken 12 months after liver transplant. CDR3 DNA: TGTGCCAGCTCTGGGACTAGCGGGAGGGCCGAGGATACGCAGTATTTT. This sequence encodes CASSGTSGRAEDTQYF.